This T cell receptor (beta chain) was captured by sequencing in a study of T cells in Graves' hyperthyroidism and ophthalmopathy. Amplification of TCR beta CDR3 regions was performed using RNA transcripts as template. Using the HTBI primer set, a first-round RT-PCR was run on the TCR CDR3. TCRdb fed the multiplex PCR reads into MiXCR, producing one record per CDR3 protein. The sample holds some 270,000 distinct CDR3 sequences, 13% seen once. Sequencing was performed on blood. The TCR sequence derives from a woman aged 25 to 39 with Graves' hyperthyroidism that later progressed to Graves' ophthalmopathy.

The CDR3 DNA reads as TGTGCCAGCAGCTCCCGAGGCCGGCTCTACAATGAGCAGTTCTTC. Its translation: CASSSRGRLYNEQFF. The chain employs TRBV5-5 and TRBJ2-1; D not resolved. Germline assignment: CDR1 SGHKS and CDR2 YYEKEE (reference sequence). The V end was cut by 3 bases, the J end by 3 bases, with 13 bases between. The CDR3 is made up of 15 amino acids.